The rows below give T cell receptor beta chains drawn from one sample of a study of T cells of healthy individuals. One entry per CDR3 protein results from TCRdb running MiXCR on the 5' RACE reads. This table holds around 100,000 distinct CDR3 sequences, approximately 16% found once. These receptors all stem from a human donor in good health. Each CDR3 is given with its conserved first and last residue. The order of the fields is J gene, clone size, V gene, D gene, CDR3 DNA, CDR3 protein. The D gene is left open where the match is weak. The size entry is marked missing in some rows and otherwise reads once, few, many or a size class.

j_gene: TRBJ1-2
abundance: many
v_gene: TRBV9
d_gene: TRBD1
CDR3nt: TGTGCCAGCAGCGTAGGAACGACGAGGGGGCGCCTACAGATCTATGGCTACACCTTC
CDR3aa: CASSVGTTRGRLQIYGYTF

j_gene: TRBJ1-5
abundance: many
v_gene: TRBV6-6
d_gene: NA
CDR3nt: TGTGCCAGCAGTGGCGGGTCCGCCAATCAGCCCCAGCATTTT
CDR3aa: CASSGGSANQPQHF

j_gene: TRBJ2-7
abundance: few
v_gene: TRBV10-3
d_gene: NA
CDR3nt: TGTGCCATCAGTGAACCAGGGGCAGGGTCCTACGAGCAGTACTTC
CDR3aa: CAISEPGAGSYEQYF

j_gene: TRBJ1-1
abundance: few
v_gene: TRBV6-1
d_gene: NA
CDR3nt: TGTGCCAGCAGCCACAGGGTTGTAGGGACTGAAGCTTTCTTT
CDR3aa: CASSHRVVGTEAFF

j_gene: TRBJ2-1
abundance: NA
v_gene: TRBV20-1
d_gene: TRBD1
CDR3nt: TGCAGTGCTAGACTCTGGGACAGGCGTCGGACCTACAATGAGCAGTTCTTC
CDR3aa: CSARLWDRRRTYNEQFF

j_gene: TRBJ2-1
abundance: NA
v_gene: TRBV28
d_gene: TRBD2
CDR3nt: TGTGCCAGCGCGACTGAGTATGTGGCGGGAGGGAGGTACAATGAGCAGTTCTTC
CDR3aa: CASATEYVAGGRYNEQFF

j_gene: TRBJ1-5
abundance: many
v_gene: TRBV6-1
d_gene: NA
CDR3nt: TGTGCCAGCAGTGGCAATAGCAATCAGCCCCAGCATTTT
CDR3aa: CASSGNSNQPQHF

j_gene: TRBJ2-5
abundance: NA
v_gene: TRBV20-1
d_gene: NA
CDR3nt: TGCAGTGCCGCAGGGGAAGAGACCCAGTACTTC
CDR3aa: CSAAGEETQYF

j_gene: TRBJ2-2
abundance: NA
v_gene: TRBV18
d_gene: NA
CDR3nt: TGTGCCAGCTCACCCCAGGCGGCGAACACCGGGGAGCTGTTTTTT
CDR3aa: CASSPQAANTGELFF

j_gene: TRBJ1-3
abundance: many
v_gene: TRBV6-6
d_gene: NA
CDR3nt: TGTGCCAGCAGTTTCGGGCAGAGCTCTGGAAACACCATATATTTT
CDR3aa: CASSFGQSSGNTIYF

j_gene: TRBJ2-1
abundance: NA
v_gene: TRBV5-1
d_gene: TRBD2
CDR3nt: TGCGCCAGCAGCTTGGCTTCAGTCGTAGCGGGAGAGCAGTTCTTC
CDR3aa: CASSLASVVAGEQFF

j_gene: TRBJ2-1
abundance: NA
v_gene: TRBV28
d_gene: TRBD1
CDR3nt: TGTGCCAGCAGTTTCAGGGGGAAGGACAATGAGCAGTTCTTC
CDR3aa: CASSFRGKDNEQFF

j_gene: TRBJ2-1
abundance: few
v_gene: TRBV20-1
d_gene: NA
CDR3nt: TGCAGTGCTACCCGAGGTATTGGTAGTTACAATGAGCAGTTCTTC
CDR3aa: CSATRGIGSYNEQFF

j_gene: TRBJ1-4
abundance: once
v_gene: TRBV7-2
d_gene: NA
CDR3nt: TGTGCCAGCAGCTTATGGGGTAATGAAAAACTGTTTTTT
CDR3aa: CASSLWGNEKLFF

j_gene: TRBJ1-4
abundance: NA
v_gene: TRBV6-6
d_gene: NA
CDR3nt: TGTGCCAGCGACCTAACCGGGAGTAATGAAAAACTGTTTTTT
CDR3aa: CASDLTGSNEKLFF